This paragraph reports one T cell receptor (beta chain). Its antigen is unidentified. What was amplified from RNA transcripts were TCR beta CDR3 regions. TCR CDR3 regions were first amplified by RT-PCR with HTBI primers. TCRdb re-derived calls from the multiplex PCR reads in MiXCR, one entry per CDR3 protein. The sample has 600,000 to 850,000 distinct CDR3 sequences; approximately 19% are singletons. Germline V gene sequence: CDR1 KGHDR, CDR2 SFDVKD. J gave up 6 bases and V 8 bases, and 12 bases lay outside the gene matches. The CDR3 consists of 15 residues. The PBMCs were taken from approximately 9.7 ml of fresh peripheral blood. This entry is derived from a study of T cells in Graves' hyperthyroidism and ophthalmopathy. Study background: Staff took peripheral blood when the initial diagnosis was made, before any treatment began.

Study results and caveats: Blood also held most thyroid clonotypes expanded beyond 0.001.

Sequenced material: blood. The TCR comes from a woman in her forties or fifties with Graves' hyperthyroidism that later progressed to Graves' ophthalmopathy. This chain links TRBV24-1 with TRBJ2-1; 7 nucleotides align to TRBD2. As DNA, the CDR3 is TGTGCCACCAATGTAAACGGGGGGAGCAGCAATGAGCAGTTCTTC. As protein: CATNVNGGSSNEQFF.